The rows below give T cell receptor beta chains drawn from one sample of a study of blood T cells in healthy people across ages. TCRdb redid the calling of the 5' RACE reads with MiXCR, one entry per CDR3 protein. The sample holds around 1,600,000 distinct CDR3 sequences, 42% seen once. The specimen sequenced was blood. Every receptor here comes from a young woman in good health. CDR3s include the opening cysteine and the closing phenylalanine or tryptophan. Fields, in order: J gene, D gene, clone size, V gene, CDR3 protein, CDR3 DNA. A D gene is named only where the DNA matches it firmly. For some rows the clone size is stated as once, few or many, or as a class when expanded; others skip it.

TRBJ2-1 TRBD1 . TRBV27 CASSLSVGQGMCEQFF TGTGCCAGCAGTTTATCAGTGGGACAGGGAATGTGTGAGCAGTTCTTC
TRBJ2-5 . . TRBV18 CASSKLDSETQYF TGTGCCAGCTCAAAACTAGATTCGGAGACCCAGTACTTC
TRBJ2-2 TRBD2 few TRBV29-1 CSGLAGDGTGELFF TGCAGCGGTCTAGCGGGAGACGGCACCGGGGAGCTGTTTTTT
TRBJ2-7 TRBD1 few TRBV6-6 CASSYQGASYNEQYF TGTGCCAGCAGTTACCAGGGGGCCTCCTACAATGAGCAGTACTTC
TRBJ2-3 . few TRBV12-3/TRBV12-4 CASSLYLDTQYF TGTGCCAGCAGTTTGTACTTGGATACGCAGTATTTT
TRBJ1-1 . . TRBV11-2 CASSLLARNTEAFF TGTGCCAGCAGCTTATTAGCAAGGAACACTGAAGCTTTCTTT
TRBJ2-1 . once TRBV10-3 CAAGQENYNEQFF TGTGCCGCCGGCCAGGAAAACTACAATGAGCAGTTCTTC
TRBJ1-4 . few TRBV20-1 CSARRDIATNEKLFF TGCAGTGCTAGAAGGGACATCGCAACTAATGAAAAACTGTTTTTT
TRBJ2-3 . few TRBV12-3/TRBV12-4 CASSVRAALSPYF TGTGCCAGCAGTGTACGGGCAGCCCTGAGTCCGTATTTT
TRBJ2-7 . . TRBV25-1 CASSWSEAQYF TGTGCCAGCTCCTGGAGCGAGGCCCAGTACTTC
TRBJ2-5 TRBD1 . TRBV29-1 CSVDRDRVQGTQYF TGCAGCGTTGACAGGGACAGGGTACAAGGGACCCAGTACTTC
TRBJ1-5 TRBD1 many TRBV7-9 CASSLVGTGNQPQHF TGTGCCAGCAGCTTAGTGGGGACAGGCAATCAGCCCCAGCATTTT
TRBJ1-5 . . TRBV28 CASSEAYSNQPQHF TGTGCCAGCAGTGAGGCTTATAGCAATCAGCCCCAGCATTTT
TRBJ2-5 . . TRBV6-2/TRBV6-3 CASSTSEYSNNEQYF TGTGCCAGCAGTACCAGCGAGTATAGTAACAATGAGCAGTACTTC
TRBJ2-7 . . TRBV4-2 CASSLGGVSHEQYF TGTGCCAGCAGCCTAGGGGGAGTTTCCCACGAGCAGTACTTC
TRBJ2-3 TRBD2 . TRBV7-2 CASRSGTSSPDTQYF TGTGCCAGCAGATCCGGGACTAGCAGCCCAGATACGCAGTATTTT
TRBJ2-4 . . TRBV3-1 CASSQANAPLAKNIQYF TGTGCCAGCAGCCAAGCAAACGCCCCCTTAGCCAAAAACATTCAGTACTTC
TRBJ1-4 TRBD1 many TRBV7-2 CASSLGGSNEKLFF TGTGCCAGCAGCCTAGGGGGCAGTAATGAAAAACTGTTTTTT
TRBJ1-1 . . TRBV20-1 CSASRAFGGTEAFF TGCAGTGCTAGCCGAGCGTTCGGTGGCACTGAAGCTTTCTTT
TRBJ1-1 . . TRBV7-2 CASSLWTEAFF TGTGCCAGCAGCTTGTGGACTGAAGCTTTCTTT
TRBJ2-3 TRBD2 . TRBV5-6 CASSTLSGLAGEADTQYF TGTGCCAGCAGCACTCTATCGGGACTAGCGGGAGAAGCAGATACGCAGTATTTT
TRBJ2-3 TRBD2 few TRBV20-1 CSARGGLAGGRSTDTQYF TGCAGTGCTAGGGGTGGACTAGCGGGAGGGCGGAGCACAGATACGCAGTATTTT
TRBJ2-7 TRBD2 . TRBV6-5 CASSGLAADSYNEQYF TGTGCCAGCAGCGGACTAGCGGCAGACTCCTACAATGAGCAGTACTTC
TRBJ2-7 . few TRBV4-1 CASSRFSHSYNEQYF TGCGCCAGCAGCCGCTTTTCCCACTCCTACAATGAGCAGTACTTC
TRBJ1-2 . few TRBV13 CASNPTGANYGYTF TGTGCCAGCAACCCGACCGGGGCGAACTATGGCTACACCTTC
TRBJ2-1 TRBD2 few TRBV6-2/TRBV6-3 CASNNLAGEGEQFF TGTGCCAGCAATAACCTAGCGGGGGAGGGTGAGCAGTTCTTC
TRBJ1-6 . . TRBV21-1 CASSKEDRYSPLHF TGTGCCAGCAGCAAGGAGGACCGTTATTCACCCCTCCACTTT
TRBJ2-7 TRBD2 . TRBV20-1 CSAASGGRSYEQYF TGCAGTGCTGCGAGCGGGGGACGCTCCTACGAGCAGTACTTC
TRBJ2-7 TRBD2 . TRBV12-3/TRBV12-4 CASSIRRAGGPNEQYF TGTGCCAGCAGTATCCGTCGAGCGGGAGGGCCGAACGAGCAGTACTTC
TRBJ2-1 . . TRBV7-2 CASSFELQQGNEQFF TGTGCCAGCAGCTTCGAGCTGCAACAAGGCAATGAGCAGTTCTTC
TRBJ2-1 . . TRBV11-2 CASSLWLVGGRPHEQFF TGTGCCAGCAGCTTATGGCTTGTGGGGGGAAGACCTCATGAGCAGTTCTTC
TRBJ2-5 TRBD2 . TRBV28 CASSVAGGPPQETQYF TGTGCCAGCAGTGTAGCGGGAGGGCCCCCACAAGAGACCCAGTACTTC
TRBJ2-1 . . TRBV7-9 CAGSPSGQGAYEQFF TGTGCCGGCAGCCCCTCCGGGCAGGGTGCGTATGAGCAGTTCTTC
TRBJ1-2 . . TRBV6-5 CASSLTQGANYGYTF TGTGCCAGCAGTTTAACACAGGGAGCTAACTATGGCTACACCTTC
TRBJ2-4 . . TRBV29-1 CSVVLGPTMSIQYF TGCAGCGTTGTTCTGGGGCCCACTATGAGCATTCAGTACTTC
TRBJ1-3 . . TRBV15 CATGANSGNTIYF TGTGCCACCGGGGCGAACTCTGGAAACACCATATATTTT
TRBJ2-1 . many TRBV7-9 CASSFVLRGDNEQFF TGTGCCAGCAGCTTCGTCTTACGGGGAGACAATGAGCAGTTCTTC
TRBJ1-1 TRBD1 . TRBV6-2/TRBV6-3 CASSIPTGGIMNTEAFF TGTGCCAGCAGTATCCCGACAGGGGGCATTATGAACACTGAAGCTTTCTTT
TRBJ2-3 TRBD2 . TRBV3-1 CASSHTGLAGTDTQYF TGTGCCAGCAGCCATACCGGACTAGCGGGCACAGATACGCAGTATTTT
TRBJ1-4 . . TRBV15 CATSREGMTNEKLFF TGTGCCACCAGCAGAGAGGGGATGACTAATGAAAAACTGTTTTTT
TRBJ2-7 . . TRBV27 CASSLGVGVNYEQYF TGTGCCAGCAGTTTAGGGGTCGGCGTAAACTACGAGCAGTACTTC
TRBJ2-5 . . TRBV7-2 CASSLEGNKRTQYF TGTGCCAGCAGCTTAGAGGGCAACAAGCGGACCCAGTACTTC
TRBJ2-5 . . TRBV9 CASSVGIADLYQETQYF TGTGCCAGCAGCGTAGGGATAGCGGACTTGTACCAAGAGACCCAGTACTTC
TRBJ2-1 . few TRBV4-2 CASSEGSRGNEQFF TGTGCCAGCAGCGAAGGGAGCCGGGGAAATGAGCAGTTCTTC
TRBJ1-5 TRBD1 . TRBV28 CASSRTGTVSQPQHF TGTGCCAGCAGCAGGACCGGGACAGTGAGTCAGCCCCAGCATTTT
TRBJ1-2 TRBD1 . TRBV7-9 CASSIRTGADYNYGYTF TGTGCCAGCAGCATTCGGACAGGCGCGGACTATAACTATGGCTACACCTTC
TRBJ2-1 TRBD2 . TRBV7-2 CASSFTSAHEQFF TGTGCCAGCAGCTTTACTAGCGCACATGAGCAGTTCTTC
TRBJ2-5 TRBD2 . TRBV11-2 CASSFWQFGLAGIHGQYF TGTGCCAGCAGCTTCTGGCAGTTCGGACTAGCGGGAATCCATGGGCAGTACTTC
TRBJ1-2 TRBD1 few TRBV20-1 CSANRGHGYTF TGCAGTGCTAACAGGGGTCATGGCTACACCTTC
TRBJ2-1 . . TRBV7-2 CASSPPIRRETQFF TGTGCCAGCAGCCCTCCAATACGTAGGGAGACCCAGTTCTTC
TRBJ2-5 TRBD2 . TRBV18 CASSPVSGSGSGETQYF TGTGCCAGCTCACCGGTCTCTGGTAGCGGGAGTGGTGAGACCCAGTACTTC
TRBJ1-2 TRBD1 few TRBV7-9 CASSSWDRAYGYTF TGTGCCAGCAGCTCATGGGACAGGGCATATGGCTACACCTTC
TRBJ1-2 TRBD1 many TRBV7-2 CASSSHGTGGYGYTF TGTGCCAGCAGCTCCCACGGGACAGGGGGGTATGGCTACACCTTC